This TCR beta chain comes out of a study of metastatic and nonmetastatic thyroid tumors (dated by TCRdb to 2020 to 2022). In the study overall: Repertoires were compared across peripheral blood and tumor or nodule tissue samples from malignant and benign thyroid patients.

Library preparation employed PCR. For sequencing, an Illumina HiSeq 4000 was employed. High-throughput sequencing was used to profile the TCR beta-chain CDR3 region of every patient. Regarding the original processing steps: Drawing on CDR3 differences between clinicopathological groups, the researchers built a classifier meant to tell apart patients with distant-metastatic papillary thyroid cancer. The Shannon index was used to measure repertoire diversity, and the Morisita-Horn index was used to measure how similar tumor and blood repertoires were. TCRdb reran the public reads through fastp at Q25 and MiXCR, keeping productive beta chains. The V and J calls follow TCRdb's processing rather than the paper's. Within this sample are roughly 98,000 clones, with under 15% of them counted one time only. The ten largest clonotypes hold 3.6% of the sample. This clone appeared many times. This receptor's antigen is unknown. No per-base quality is available; no much larger clone lies one base away.

Via the germline V gene (reference sequence), CDR1 is MNHEY and CDR2 SMNVEV. Its CDR3 holds 13 amino acids, cysteine through phenylalanine. Left in the record is the CDR3 DNA by itself, 39 bases read in frame from the first base. None of the patients had been given any treatment before thyroid surgery. Patient clinical samples collected from about 2011 to 2018 were retrospectively analysed using T-cell receptor beta sequencing. What the study reported, not specific to this receptor: In both blood and tumor samples, malignant tumors were reported to have significantly higher TCR beta diversity than benign nodules.

The sample consisted of blood. Rearrangement joined TRBV27 to TRBJ2-1; TRBD1 could be the D gene, as 5 bases match. The TCR sequence derives from a female donor with papillary thyroid cancer or a benign thyroid nodule (not recorded which). Some clones in this sample may be carry-over from other donors' samples. The sequenced DNA is TGTGCGACCAGCCCGACAGACTACAATGAGCAGTTCTTC. Translated, this gives CATSPTDYNEQFF.